This TCR beta chain was sequenced in a study of graft-versus-host responses after intestinal transplantation. Across the whole study: Transplant recipients had multivisceral, liver-intestinal, or isolated intestinal grafts. Tacrolimus and steroids were given for around three years to all recipients after anti-thymocyte globulin induction.

Data came from immunoSEQ multiplex PCR; TCRdb stores just in-frame clones and leaves some out. The sample yields around 97,000 clones, 91% seen once. Worth noting for this clone: Its antigen is undetermined.

Overall study results and limits: Some GvH clones were seen earlier in gut or blood, suggesting intestinal origin.

The CDR3 totals 17 residues. Germline V gene data show CDR1 as PRHDT and CDR2 as FYEKMQ (reference sequence). With V trimmed by 1 base and J by 1 base, 5 bases remained unmatched. The sequencing here drew on unstimulated CD4+ T cells sorted from spleen or lymph node cells, taken before transplant. This clonotype originated in a human donor who was the organ donor for an intestinal transplant. The chain employs TRBV13 and TRBJ2-3, with TRBD2 matching over 10 bases. CDR3 sequence: CASSLERGGRGTDTQYF. CDR3 coding DNA: TGTGCCAGCAGCTTAGAGCGGGGGGGCCGGGGCACAGATACGCAGTATTTT. The full variable domain, rest sourced from reference TRBV13 and TRBJ2-3, is AAGVIQSPRHLIKEKRETATLKCYPIPRHDTVYWYQQGPGQDPQFLISFYEKMQSDKGSIPDRFSAQQFSDYHSELNMSSLELGDSALYFCASSLERGGRGTDTQYFGPGTRLTVL.